A single sample is the source of the 28 T cell receptor beta chains below, sequenced in a study of T cell responses to AZD1222 COVID-19 vaccine. The method was immunoSEQ multiplex PCR; TCRdb's version includes in-frame clones alone and lacks a portion of them. Counted here are 110,000 to 150,000 clones, about 93% occurring once; the ten biggest clones make up 5% to 5.5%. Here the sequenced sample was peripheral blood, taken on day 0 of AZD1222 vaccination. These receptors came from an adult in good health.

This clone was observed a single time. The rearrangement links TRBV5-4 to TRBJ2-7; 13 positions agree with TRBD2. Germline CDR1 SGHNT, CDR2 YYREEE (reference sequence). Trimming cost V 3 bases and J 7 bases; bases outside gene matches: 1. The CDR3 length is 13 residues. CDR3 region: CASSSGLAGEQYF. CDR3 in DNA: TGTGCCAGCAGCTCGGGACTAGCGGGGGAGCAGTACTTC.

This clone has more than one count but fewer than ten. The rearrangement joins TRBV9 to TRBJ2-7, with D possibly matching TRBD1 (6 bases). Per germline, CDR1 SGDLS and CDR2 YYNGEE. The CDR3 is made up of 16 amino acids. V was trimmed by 0 bases and J by 1 base, leaving 14 bases between them. The CDR3 sequence: CASSVEWDTSSYEQYF. Written as DNA, the CDR3 is TGTGCCAGCAGCGTAGAGTGGGACACCAGTTCCTACGAGCAGTACTTC.

The V call is TRBV7-8, the J call TRBJ1-1; TRBD1 is a possible D gene (6 bases). V was shortened by 3 bases and J by 1 base, with 12 bases between the two germline ends. In germline, CDR1 is SGHVS, CDR2 FQNEAQ. There are 15 residues in the CDR3. This chain's CDR3 is CASSLGRGPNTEAFF. CDR3 DNA: TGTGCCAGCAGCTTGGGCAGGGGCCCGAACACTGAAGCTTTCTTT.

J is TRBJ2-2 and V is TRBV13, with a possible D match to TRBD2 (5 bases). CDR1 PRHDT and CDR2 FYEKMQ come from the germline V gene (reference sequence). This CDR3 has 14 amino acids. With 0 bases removed from V and 6 bases from J, the gap between germline ends came to 8 bases. The CDR3 DNA reads TGTGCCAGCAGCTTAGGCAGGAGGTCCGGGGAGCTGTTTTTT. Its translation: CASSLGRRSGELFF.

This clone appeared once. This chain joins TRBV2 and TRBJ2-5; 11 bases agree with TRBD1. This CDR3 region has 12 residues. CDR1 and CDR2 from the germline V gene are SNHLY and FYNNEI. J gave up 7 bases and V 11 bases, and 6 bases lay outside the gene matches. This CDR3 reads CAGDRGMGTQYF. The CDR3 DNA follows: TGTGCCGGGGACAGGGGGATGGGGACCCAGTACTTC.

V and J are TRBV12-3 or TRBV12-4 and TRBJ1-2, with D possibly being TRBD1 (6 bases). The CDR3 extends over 13 amino acids. V was clipped by 7 bases and J by 1 base, with 10 bases between them. CDR3 amino acids: CASTPDSNYGYTF. The CDR3 DNA reads as TGTGCCAGCACCCCGGACAGTAACTATGGCTACACCTTC.

The chain joins TRBV11-2 to TRBJ1-2; D not certain. Per germline, CDR1 SGHAT and CDR2 FQNNGV. This CDR3 is built from 13 residues. V lost 0 bases and J lost 12, with 14 bases in between. The CDR3 spells CASSLDPEAADTF. As DNA, the CDR3 is TGTGCCAGCAGCTTAGATCCGGAGGCGGCGGACACCTTC.

V gene TRBV19 combines with J gene TRBJ1-5; D perhaps matches TRBD1 (6 bases). The germline V and J ends were trimmed by 5 bases and 4 bases, with 15 bases remaining between them. The CDR3 has 15 amino acids. Germline CDR1 reads LNHDA; CDR2 reads SQIVND (reference sequence). CDR3 sequence (DNA): TGTGCCAGTAGTGGGGACACCCTTGGGAATCAGCCCCAGCATTTT. Protein sequence: CASSGDTLGNQPQHF.

The CDR3 region is CASSLVVGADTQYF. CDR3 bases: TGCGCCAGCAGCTTGGTAGTAGGCGCAGATACGCAGTATTTT. This chain uses TRBV5-1 with TRBJ2-3, with D unclear. With 0 bases removed from V and 4 bases from J, the gap between germline ends came to 9 bases. The germline V gene has CDR1 SGHRS and CDR2 YFSETQ. CDR3 length: 14 residues.

The chain joins TRBV9 to TRBJ2-2; no definite D call. Trimming removed 0 bases from V and 5 bases from J, with 5 bases in between. Germline assignment: CDR1 SGDLS and CDR2 YYNGEE. The CDR3 covers 13 residues. The CDR3 DNA reads TGTGCCAGCAGCGTAGCCGTAACCGGGGAGCTGTTTTTT. Encoded protein: CASSVAVTGELFF.

This chain joins TRBV5-1 and TRBJ2-7, with 8 bases lining up with TRBD1. Germline V gene sequence: CDR1 SGHRS, CDR2 YFSETQ. Unmatched junction bases numbered 8, after V lost 0 bases and J lost 3 bases. The CDR3 totals 16 residues. The CDR3 here is CASSLAEDRVGYEQYF. CDR3 nucleotide sequence: TGCGCCAGCAGCTTGGCCGAGGACAGGGTAGGCTACGAGCAGTACTTC.

On this clone: The sample has other DNA sequences that encode this CDR3 too. The V gene is TRBV7-9, the J gene TRBJ1-2; D gene ambiguous. Trimming removed 5 bases at V and 2 bases at J, with 6 bases between. The CDR3 has 12 amino acids. Per the germline V gene, CDR1 is SEHNR and CDR2 is FQNEAQ (reference sequence). CDR3 sequence: CASSPENYGYTF. CDR3 sequence (DNA): TGTGCCAGCAGCCCAGAGAACTATGGCTACACCTTC.

The rearrangement links TRBV18 to TRBJ2-1; the D is unclear. This CDR3 is built from 18 residues. V was cut by 4 bases and J by 0 bases, with 19 bases left in between. Germline lookup yields CDR1 KGHSH and CDR2 LQKENI. The CDR3 DNA follows: TGTGCCAGCTCACTAAAAGTTAGCCATTTAAGCTCCTACAATGAGCAGTTCTTC. This gives the protein CASSLKVSHLSSYNEQFF.

This chain links TRBV19 with TRBJ2-3, with 7 bases aligning to TRBD2. With V trimmed by 4 bases and J by 5 bases, 6 bases remained unmatched. The CDR3 loop spans 14 amino acids. Germline CDR1 and CDR2: LNHDA and SQIVND (reference sequence). The CDR3 is CASSTRTRRDTQYF. The CDR3 bases are TGTGCCAGTAGTACACGGACTAGGAGAGATACGCAGTATTTT.

This clone appeared a single time. This rearrangement joins TRBV18 to TRBJ2-2; D may correspond to TRBD1 or TRBD2 (6 bases each). CDR1 is KGHSH, CDR2 LQKENI, per germline. The germline V and J ends were trimmed by 3 bases and 2 bases, with 10 bases remaining between them. The CDR3 has 15 residues. CDR3 residues: CASSPQGTNTGELFF. Written as DNA, the CDR3 is TGTGCCAGCTCACCCCAGGGGACTAACACCGGGGAGCTGTTTTTT.

The chain is built from TRBV3-1 (or the pseudogene TRBV3-2) and TRBJ1-6; D unresolved. Trimming pared 1 base from V and 6 bases from J, leaving 10 bases between. The CDR3 runs 15 residues. The germline gives CDR1 LGHDT, CDR2 YNNKEL (reference sequence). CDR3 amino acids: CASSQAEQFNSPLHF. DNA for the CDR3: TGTGCCAGCAGCCAAGCGGAACAGTTTAATTCACCCCTCCACTTT.

This clone occurred once. The chain employs TRBV12-3 or TRBV12-4 and TRBJ1-3; 7 bases fit TRBD1. J lost 4 bases, V lost 6 bases, and 0 bases had no gene match. The CDR3 runs 12 residues. The CDR3 DNA reads as TGTGCCAGCAGGACAGGGGGAAACACCATATATTTT. It codes for CASRTGGNTIYF.

The gene calls are TRBV19 and TRBJ1-1; TRBD1 agrees at 8 bases. Germline CDR1 and CDR2: LNHDA and SQIVND (reference sequence). The CDR3 has 14 amino acids. Unmatched junction bases numbered 6, after V lost 5 bases and J lost 4 bases. The CDR3 DNA sequence: TGTGCCAGTAGTCCAAGACAGGGGCCCACTGAAGCTTTCTTT. This sequence encodes CASSPRQGPTEAFF.

The chain carries TRBV7-9 and TRBJ1-6; D gene ambiguous. Germline values: CDR1 SEHNR, CDR2 FQNEAQ (reference sequence). Trimming took off 11 bases at V and 5 bases at J, with 10 bases between the two ends. The CDR3 contains 12 residues. The CDR3 DNA sequence: TGTGCCGCCGGACGAAATAATTCACCCCTCCACTTT. Its translation is CAAGRNNSPLHF.

The chain links TRBV30 to TRBJ1-2; 7 positions agree with TRBD1. J gave up 0 bases and V 3 bases, and 4 bases lay outside the gene matches. Germline V CDR1 and CDR2: GTSNPN, SVGIG (reference sequence). The CDR3 is 14 amino acids. For the CDR3, the DNA is TGTGCCTGGAGCCAGGGACAGCCTAACTATGGCTACACCTTC. This translates into CAWSQGQPNYGYTF.

This chain connects TRBV28 to TRBJ2-7; 7 nucleotides match TRBD1. The CDR3 loop spans 14 amino acids. V dropped 3 bases and J dropped 3; count of bases not matched to a gene: 5. Germline CDR1 reads MDHEN; CDR2 reads SYDVKM. In DNA form, the CDR3 reads TGTGCCAGCAGTTTTACAGGGGCGAACTACGAGCAGTACTTC. This codes for CASSFTGANYEQYF.

The chain is built from TRBV25-1 and TRBJ1-2; perhaps TRBD1 as D (6 bases). The germline V gene has CDR1 MGHDK and CDR2 SYGVNS. The CDR3 contains 14 residues. Trimming removed 2 bases at V and 8 bases at J, with 15 bases between. The CDR3 reads CASSETIEQGGYTF. The CDR3 DNA follows: TGTGCCAGCAGTGAAACCATCGAACAGGGAGGCTACACCTTC.

V and J are TRBV7-9 and TRBJ1-4, with 8 bases lining up with TRBD1. This CDR3 is 14 amino acids long. The V segment lost 4 bases and the J segment 7 bases; nucleotides outside the gene matches: 5. CDR1 SEHNR and CDR2 FQNEAQ come from the germline V gene (reference sequence). In nucleotides, the CDR3 is TGTGCCAGCAGCTCCGGACAGGGAATTGAAAAACTGTTTTTT. It is translated as CASSSGQGIEKLFF. The variable domain in full, completed from reference TRBV7-9 and TRBJ1-4, reads DTGVSQNPRHKITKRGQNVTFRCDPISEHNRLYWYRQTLGQGPEFLTYFQNEAQLEKSRLLSDRFSAERPKGSFSTLEIQRTEQGDSAMYLCASSSGQGIEKLFFGSGTQLSVL.

This chain joins TRBV10-3 and TRBJ2-7; 14 nucleotides align to TRBD2. Trimming cost V 3 bases and J 4 bases; bases outside gene matches: 8. CDR3 size: 17 residues. The germline gives CDR1 ENHRY, CDR2 SYGVKD. The CDR3 DNA is TGTGCCATCAGTGACCCCGGGACTAGCGGGGGCAAATACGAGCAGTACTTC. This sequence encodes CAISDPGTSGGKYEQYF.

The chain links TRBV3-1 (or the pseudogene TRBV3-2) to TRBJ2-3; the D gene could be TRBD1 or TRBD2 (5 bases each). Per germline, CDR1 LGHDT and CDR2 YNNKEL (reference sequence). V was shortened by 4 bases and J by 11 bases, with 19 bases between the two germline ends. The CDR3 length is 14 residues. As DNA, the CDR3 is TGTGCCAGCAGCCCTGGGGACCTCGAGGTGAGGCAGTATTTT. Its protein is CASSPGDLEVRQYF.

V usage is TRBV4-1 and J usage is TRBJ2-4; weak D call: TRBD1 (6 bases). The CDR3 is 17 amino acids. Trimming cost V 4 bases and J 0 bases, with 16 bases left between them. Per germline, CDR1 MGHRA and CDR2 YSYEKL. DNA of the CDR3: TGCGCCAGCAGCCCAGTGCTACAGGGTTTAGCCAAAAACATTCAGTACTTC. Its protein is CASSPVLQGLAKNIQYF.

The genes are TRBV28 and TRBJ1-2; possibly TRBD1 for D (5 bases). The CDR3 length is 13 residues. Trimming removed 6 bases at V and 4 bases at J, with 12 bases between. CDR1 MDHEN and CDR2 SYDVKM come from the germline V gene. The DNA for the CDR3 is TGTGCCAGCAGGGGGACTGGTTTCTATGGCTACACCTTC. Translation: CASRGTGFYGYTF.

The CDR3 DNA sequence: TGTGCCAGCAGCCGCGACAGGGTAGAGGAAAAACTGTTTTTT. The encoded protein is CASSRDRVEEKLFF. This sequence joins TRBV7-2 and TRBJ1-4; TRBD1 aligns across 7 bases. The CDR3 spans 14 residues. Per germline, CDR1 SGHTA and CDR2 FQGNSA. J lost 8 bases, V lost 5 bases, and 8 bases had no gene match.